This TCR beta chain was documented in a study of cytomegalovirus exposure and HLA in healthy donors. Trimming took 3 bases from V and 5 from J; bases not matched to a gene: 5. CDR3 length: 14 amino acids. From germline, CDR1 is MGHRA and CDR2 YSYEKL. The PCR contained 60 Vbeta and 13 Jbeta primers. Repertoires were generated with immunoSEQ multiplex PCR, while TCRdb's copy carries only in-frame clones and drops some. The sample has roughly 120,000 clones, under 80% seen once; the top ten hold roughly 13%. This receptor was taken from a woman aged 60-75 years in good health and CMV-seropositive. V gene TRBV4-1 combines with J gene TRBJ2-7; 9 positions match TRBD1. The specimen sequenced was PBMCs. The CDR3 bases are TGCGCCAGCAGCCATACAGGGGGCGTCGACGAGCAGTACTTC. Protein sequence: CASSHTGGVDEQYF.